This T cell receptor (beta chain) comes out of a study of cytomegalovirus exposure and HLA in healthy donors. Germline CDR1 and CDR2: MNHEY and SVGAGI. The trim removed 7 bases at V and 8 bases at J, leaving 15 bases unmatched. The CDR3 is 15 residues long. Findings and limits, study-wide: Cytomegalovirus association was listed for about 170 TCR beta chains.

About this clone: Its antigen is currently unknown.

Clones were sequenced by immunoSEQ multiplex PCR, and TCRdb holds only the in-frame ones, with some missing. The sample includes tens of thousands of clones, approximately 96% of them seen just once. Sequenced material: PBMCs. The TCR comes from a man between 18 and 29 years old in good health and CMV-seronegative. V is TRBV6-5 and J is TRBJ1-2, with 8 bases matching TRBD1. This chain's CDR3 is CASTPRLQGASGYTF. The CDR3 bases are TGTGCCAGCACCCCTCGGCTGCAGGGGGCGTCAGGCTACACCTTC.